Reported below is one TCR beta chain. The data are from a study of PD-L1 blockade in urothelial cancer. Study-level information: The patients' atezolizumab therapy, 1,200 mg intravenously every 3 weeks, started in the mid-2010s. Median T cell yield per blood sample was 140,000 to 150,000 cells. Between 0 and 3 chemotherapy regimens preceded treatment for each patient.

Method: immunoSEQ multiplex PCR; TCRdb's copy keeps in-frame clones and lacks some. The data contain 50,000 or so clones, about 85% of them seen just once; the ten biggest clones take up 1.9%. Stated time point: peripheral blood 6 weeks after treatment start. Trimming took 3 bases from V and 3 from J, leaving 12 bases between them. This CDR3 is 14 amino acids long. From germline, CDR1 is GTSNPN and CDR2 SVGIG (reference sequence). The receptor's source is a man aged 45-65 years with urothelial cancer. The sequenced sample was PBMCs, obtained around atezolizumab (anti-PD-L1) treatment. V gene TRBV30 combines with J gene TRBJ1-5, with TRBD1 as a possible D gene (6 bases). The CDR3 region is CAWRSGQPNQPQHF. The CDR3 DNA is TGTGCCTGGAGGTCGGGACAACCCAATCAGCCCCAGCATTTT.